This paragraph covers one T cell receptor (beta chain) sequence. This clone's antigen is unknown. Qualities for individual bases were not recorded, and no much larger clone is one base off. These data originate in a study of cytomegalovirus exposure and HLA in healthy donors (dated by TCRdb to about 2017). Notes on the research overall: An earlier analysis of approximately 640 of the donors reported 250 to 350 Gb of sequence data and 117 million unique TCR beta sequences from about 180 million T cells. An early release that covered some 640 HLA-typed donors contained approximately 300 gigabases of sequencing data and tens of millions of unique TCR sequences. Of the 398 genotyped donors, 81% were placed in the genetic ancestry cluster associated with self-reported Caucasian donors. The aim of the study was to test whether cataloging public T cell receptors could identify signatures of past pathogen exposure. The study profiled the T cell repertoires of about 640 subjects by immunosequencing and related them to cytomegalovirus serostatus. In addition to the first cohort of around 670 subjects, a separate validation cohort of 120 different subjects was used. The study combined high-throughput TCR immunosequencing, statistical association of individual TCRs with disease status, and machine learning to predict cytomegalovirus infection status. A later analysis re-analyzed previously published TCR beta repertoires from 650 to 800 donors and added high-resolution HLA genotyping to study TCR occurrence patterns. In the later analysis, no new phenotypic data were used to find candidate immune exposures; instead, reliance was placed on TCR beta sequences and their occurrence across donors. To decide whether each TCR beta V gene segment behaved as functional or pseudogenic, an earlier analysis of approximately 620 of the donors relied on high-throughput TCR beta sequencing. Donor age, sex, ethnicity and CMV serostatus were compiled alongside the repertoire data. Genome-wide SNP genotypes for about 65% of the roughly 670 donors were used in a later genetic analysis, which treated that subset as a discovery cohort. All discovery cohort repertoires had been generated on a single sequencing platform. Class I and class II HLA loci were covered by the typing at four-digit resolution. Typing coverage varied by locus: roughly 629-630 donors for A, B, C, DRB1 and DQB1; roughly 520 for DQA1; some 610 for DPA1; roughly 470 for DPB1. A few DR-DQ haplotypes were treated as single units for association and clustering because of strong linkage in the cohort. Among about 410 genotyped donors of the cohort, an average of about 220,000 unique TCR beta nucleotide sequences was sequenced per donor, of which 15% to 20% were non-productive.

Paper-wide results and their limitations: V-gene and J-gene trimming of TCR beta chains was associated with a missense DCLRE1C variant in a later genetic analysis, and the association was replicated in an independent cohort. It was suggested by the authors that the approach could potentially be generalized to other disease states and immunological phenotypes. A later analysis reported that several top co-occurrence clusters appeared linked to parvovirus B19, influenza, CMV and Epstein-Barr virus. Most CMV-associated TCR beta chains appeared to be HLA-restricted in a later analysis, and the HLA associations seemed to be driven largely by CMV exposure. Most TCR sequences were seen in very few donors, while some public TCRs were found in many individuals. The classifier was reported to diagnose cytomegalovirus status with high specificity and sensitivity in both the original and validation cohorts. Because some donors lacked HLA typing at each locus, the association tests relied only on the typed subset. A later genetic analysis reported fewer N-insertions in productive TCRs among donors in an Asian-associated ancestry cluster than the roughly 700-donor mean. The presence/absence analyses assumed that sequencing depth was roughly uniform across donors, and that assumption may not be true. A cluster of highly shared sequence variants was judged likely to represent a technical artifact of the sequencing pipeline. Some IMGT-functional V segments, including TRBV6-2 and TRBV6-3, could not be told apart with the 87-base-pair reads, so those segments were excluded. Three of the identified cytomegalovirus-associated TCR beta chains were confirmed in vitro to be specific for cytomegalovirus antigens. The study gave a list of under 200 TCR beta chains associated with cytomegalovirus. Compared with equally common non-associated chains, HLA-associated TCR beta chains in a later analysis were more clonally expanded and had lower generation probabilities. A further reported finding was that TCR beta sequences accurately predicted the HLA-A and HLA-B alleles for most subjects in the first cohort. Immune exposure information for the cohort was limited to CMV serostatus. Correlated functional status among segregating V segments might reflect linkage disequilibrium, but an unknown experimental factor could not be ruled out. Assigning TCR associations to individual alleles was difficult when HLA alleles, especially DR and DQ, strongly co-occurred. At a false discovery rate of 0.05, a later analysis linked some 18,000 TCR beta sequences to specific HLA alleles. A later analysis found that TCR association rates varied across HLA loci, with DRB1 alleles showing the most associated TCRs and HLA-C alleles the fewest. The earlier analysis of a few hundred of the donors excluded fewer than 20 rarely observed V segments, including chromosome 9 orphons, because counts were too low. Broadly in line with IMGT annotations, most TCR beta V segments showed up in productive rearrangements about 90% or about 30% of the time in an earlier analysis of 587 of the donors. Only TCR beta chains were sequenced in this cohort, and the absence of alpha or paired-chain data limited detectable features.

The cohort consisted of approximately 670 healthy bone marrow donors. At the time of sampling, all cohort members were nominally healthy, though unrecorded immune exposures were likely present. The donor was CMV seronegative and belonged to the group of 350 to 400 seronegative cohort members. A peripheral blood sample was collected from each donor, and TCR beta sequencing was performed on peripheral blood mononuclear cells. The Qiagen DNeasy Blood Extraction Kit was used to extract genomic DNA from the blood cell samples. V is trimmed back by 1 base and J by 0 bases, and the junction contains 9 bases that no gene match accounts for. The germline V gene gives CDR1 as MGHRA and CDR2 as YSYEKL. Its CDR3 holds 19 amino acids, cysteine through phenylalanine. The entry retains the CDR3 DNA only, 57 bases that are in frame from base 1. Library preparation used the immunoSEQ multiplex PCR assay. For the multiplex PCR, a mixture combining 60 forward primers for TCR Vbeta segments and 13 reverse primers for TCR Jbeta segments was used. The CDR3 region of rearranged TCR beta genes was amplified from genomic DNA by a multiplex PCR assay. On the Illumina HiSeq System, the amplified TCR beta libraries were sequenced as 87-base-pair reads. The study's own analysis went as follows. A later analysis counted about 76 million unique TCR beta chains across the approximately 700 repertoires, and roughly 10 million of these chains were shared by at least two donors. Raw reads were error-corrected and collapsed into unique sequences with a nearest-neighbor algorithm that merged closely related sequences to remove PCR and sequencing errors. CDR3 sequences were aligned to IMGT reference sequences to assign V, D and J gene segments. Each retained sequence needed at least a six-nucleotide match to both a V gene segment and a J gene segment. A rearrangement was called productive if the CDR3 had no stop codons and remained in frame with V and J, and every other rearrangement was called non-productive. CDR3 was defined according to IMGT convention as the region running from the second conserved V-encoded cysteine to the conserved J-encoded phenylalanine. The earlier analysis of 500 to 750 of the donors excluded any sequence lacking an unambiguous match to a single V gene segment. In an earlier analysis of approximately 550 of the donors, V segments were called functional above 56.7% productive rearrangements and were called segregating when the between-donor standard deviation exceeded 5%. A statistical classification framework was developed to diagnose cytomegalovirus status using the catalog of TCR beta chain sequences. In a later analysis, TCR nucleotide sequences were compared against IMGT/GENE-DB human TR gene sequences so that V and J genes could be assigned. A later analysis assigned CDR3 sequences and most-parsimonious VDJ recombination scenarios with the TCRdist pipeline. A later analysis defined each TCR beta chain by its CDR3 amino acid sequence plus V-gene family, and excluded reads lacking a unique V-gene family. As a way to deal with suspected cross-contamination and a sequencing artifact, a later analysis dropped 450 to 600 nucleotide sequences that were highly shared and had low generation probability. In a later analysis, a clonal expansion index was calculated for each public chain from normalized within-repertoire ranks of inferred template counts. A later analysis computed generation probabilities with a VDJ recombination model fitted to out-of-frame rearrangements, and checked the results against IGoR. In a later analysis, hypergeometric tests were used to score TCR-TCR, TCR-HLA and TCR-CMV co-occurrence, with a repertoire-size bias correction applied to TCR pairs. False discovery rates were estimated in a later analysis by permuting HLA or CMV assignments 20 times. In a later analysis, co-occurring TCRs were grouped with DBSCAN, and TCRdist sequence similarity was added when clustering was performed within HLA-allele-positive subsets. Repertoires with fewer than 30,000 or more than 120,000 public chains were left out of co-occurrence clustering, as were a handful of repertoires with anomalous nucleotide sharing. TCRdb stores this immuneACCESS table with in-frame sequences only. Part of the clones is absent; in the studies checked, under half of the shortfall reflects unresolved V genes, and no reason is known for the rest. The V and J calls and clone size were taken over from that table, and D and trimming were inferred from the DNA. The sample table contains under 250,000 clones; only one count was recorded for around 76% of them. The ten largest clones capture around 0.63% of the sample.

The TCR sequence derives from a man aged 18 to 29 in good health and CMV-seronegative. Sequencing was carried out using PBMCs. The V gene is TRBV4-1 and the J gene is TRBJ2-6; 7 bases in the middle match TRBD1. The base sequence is TGCGCCAGCAGCCAAGGACAGGGCTATCTTAGCTCTGGGGCCAACGTCCTGACTTTC. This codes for CASSQGQGYLSSGANVLTF.